This entry features one TCR beta chain sequence. This entry comes from a study of PD-L1 blockade in urothelial cancer. Sequencing was performed with immunoSEQ multiplex PCR; in TCRdb, only in-frame clones are kept and a portion is missing. The table has about 81,000 clones, around four fifths seen once. The time point denotes: pretreatment peripheral blood. The clonotype comes from a man aged 40-55 years with urothelial cancer. Here the sequenced sample was PBMCs, taken around atezolizumab (anti-PD-L1) treatment.

The CDR3 DNA is TGCGCCAGCAGCCAAGGGACAGGGGCGACGTACGAGCAGTACTTC. Residues: CASSQGTGATYEQYF. The rearrangement links TRBV4-1 to TRBJ2-7, with TRBD1 matching over 9 bases. Losses at the gene ends were 1 base for V and 4 bases for J; bases not matched to a gene: 5. Germline CDR1 is MGHRA and CDR2 is YSYEKL. CDR3 size: 15 residues.